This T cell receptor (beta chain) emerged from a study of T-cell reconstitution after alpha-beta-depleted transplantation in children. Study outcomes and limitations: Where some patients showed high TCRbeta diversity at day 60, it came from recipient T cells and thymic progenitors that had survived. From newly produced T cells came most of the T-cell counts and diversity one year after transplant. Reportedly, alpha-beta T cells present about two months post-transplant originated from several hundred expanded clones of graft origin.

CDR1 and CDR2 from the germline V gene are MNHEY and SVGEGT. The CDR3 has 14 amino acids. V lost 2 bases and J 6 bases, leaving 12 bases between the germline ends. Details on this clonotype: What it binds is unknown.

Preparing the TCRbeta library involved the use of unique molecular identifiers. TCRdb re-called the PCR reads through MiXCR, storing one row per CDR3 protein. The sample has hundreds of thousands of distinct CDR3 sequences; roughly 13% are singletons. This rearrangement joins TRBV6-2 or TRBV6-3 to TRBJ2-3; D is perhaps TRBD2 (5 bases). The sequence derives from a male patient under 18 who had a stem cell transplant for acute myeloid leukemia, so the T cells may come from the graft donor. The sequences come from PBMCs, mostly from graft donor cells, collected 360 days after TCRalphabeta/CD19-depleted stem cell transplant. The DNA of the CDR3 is TGTGCCAGCAGTTACCCCGGGATCTGGGATACGCAGTATTTT. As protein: CASSYPGIWDTQYF.